Included here is one T cell receptor beta chain sequence, with context. Its antigen remains unidentified. Base qualities were left out, and no much larger clone turns up one base away. The CDR3 regions of human TCRbeta chains were analyzed by immunosequencing. The authors' analysis ran thus. Repertoire TCRs were checked for matches against a reference library of SARS-CoV-2-specific TCRs that had been generated using the MIRA antigen-specificity platform. Breadth meant the fraction of unique TCRs that were SARS-CoV-2-associated, whereas depth meant the fraction of total T cells that were SARS-CoV-2-associated. Using the MIRA data, each spike-specific TCR was mapped to the spike region that the TCR reacts to and placed in a CD4 or CD8 class. Log10-transformed breadth and depth values were compared by one-way ANOVA with Sidak's multiple comparisons tests. Entries here come from immuneACCESS through TCRdb and include only in-frame sequences with V and J called. Some clones fail to appear in such tables; in the studies checked, an unresolved V gene covers under half of the shortfall, and the cause of the remainder is unknown. D and trimming come from the DNA, and the V and J calls and clone size come from that table. This sample comprises roughly 150,000 clones, around 90% of them detected only once. Together, the top ten hold about 3.8% of the sample.

The record originates from a study of T cell responses to AZD1222 COVID-19 vaccine (dated by TCRdb to the early 2020s). Background on the whole study: AZD1222 recipients with second doses at about 4 weeks or about 12 weeks were pooled, because spike-specific TCR depth and breadth did not differ between schedules. A total of under 250 trial participants underwent TCR sequencing, of whom under 220 had received two doses of AZD1222 and 26 had received two doses of the MenACWY control vaccine. Enrollment into the trials was organized by age into subgroups of 18-55, 56-69 and 70-plus years, and those subgroups contained roughly 160, 29 and 62 TCR-sequenced participants, respectively.

The time point label, read with the paper, signifies: baseline before first vaccination. The vaccinee samples were drawn from two UK trials, COV001 and COV002, one of which was a single-blind randomized controlled phase 2/3 trial testing AZD1222 (ChAdOx1 nCoV-19) in healthy adults. For TCRbeta chain sequencing, PBMC samples were collected from trial participants at day 0 and at day 28 after the second dose. What the work shows at the level of the full study, not this receptor alone: The 56-69-year group was small, and its depth increase did not reach significance, likely because of low power. The whole spike protein was spanned by vaccine-associated CD4 TCRs, and dominant responses were seen in regions 160-218 and 743-854. Participants were mostly white British and included more females than males, and it was suggested by the authors that clonal diversity may have been underestimated. Epitopes outside the regions mutated in the B.1.351 and B.1.1.7 variants were reportedly recognized by nearly half of the unique spike-specific TCRs. Because no samples from the day 14 peak response were available, repertoires could be characterized only after the peak T cell response. Conclusions about previously exposed vaccinees are limited because only six or seven AZD1222 recipients were SARS-CoV-2 seropositive at baseline. After two AZD1222 doses, both the breadth and the depth of spike-specific TCRs were significantly higher than at day 0 and than in MenACWY recipients.

CDR1 and CDR2 are drawn from the germline V gene: SGHRS, YFSETQ. V gives up 0 bases and J gives up 6 bases, and the segment between their germline ends measures 11 bases. Inclusive of the bounding cysteine and phenylalanine, the CDR3 is 14 residues long. CDR3 DNA is the only sequence kept; it has 42 bases, read in frame from the first base. This receptor was identified in an adult in good health. The chain is assembled from TRBV5-1 and TRBJ2-3; TRBD2 is a possible D gene, resting on 6 matching bases. The material was peripheral blood, obtained on day 0 of AZD1222 vaccination. In nucleotide form, the sequence is TGCGCCAGCAGCTTGGGGGGACTGCCCGATACGCAGTATTTT. The resulting protein is CASSLGGLPDTQYF. The full variable domain, completed from the reference TRBV5-1 and TRBJ2-3 proteins outside the CDR3, reads KAGVTQTPRYLIKTRGQQVTLSCSPISGHRSVSWYQQTPGQGLQFLFEYFSETQRNKGNFPGRFSGRQFSNSRSEMNVSTLELGDSALYLCASSLGGLPDTQYFGPGTRLTVL.